Shown below are 31 T cell receptor beta chains from a single sample sequenced in a study of blood T cell repertoires in COVID-19. Data came from immunoSEQ multiplex PCR; TCRdb stores just in-frame clones and leaves some out. Of 300,000 to 450,000 clones detected, more than 75% appear once; the ten largest clones hold more than 0.95%. Input material: PBMCs or T cells enriched from blood (not recorded which). The source of these receptors is a woman aged 18 to 35 who had recovered from COVID-19.

This clone was picked up one time. This chain uses TRBV4-1 with TRBJ1-2; D may be TRBD1 (6 bases). V lost 1 base and J 6 bases, leaving 12 bases between the germline ends. Germline V gives CDR1 MGHRA, CDR2 YSYEKL. There are 14 residues in the CDR3. DNA for the CDR3: TGCGCCAGCAGCCAAGTGGGGGGGGCGGATGGCTACACCTTC. Translating it yields CASSQVGGADGYTF.

A remark on this clone: A much larger clone lies one base from this, so it may be a read error. The chain joins TRBV28 to TRBJ2-3; D is perhaps TRBD1 (6 bases). CDR1 and CDR2 (germline): MDHEN, SYDVKM. The CDR3 length is 14 residues. Trimming cost V 6 bases and J 0 bases, with 10 bases left between them. The CDR3 DNA reads TGTGCCAGCAGCCGGGACACGAGCACAGATACGCAGTATTTT. Translated, it gives CASSRDTSTDTQYF.

This clone was seen only a few times. The identical CDR3 is also encoded by other nucleotide sequences in the sample. The chain employs TRBV5-1 and TRBJ1-5; 7 positions agree with TRBD1. V dropped 0 bases and J dropped 1; count of bases not matched to a gene: 1. CDR1 SGHRS and CDR2 YFSETQ come from the germline V gene. This CDR3 spans 15 amino acids. The CDR3 sequence is CASSLAGGSNQPQHF. The CDR3 nucleotides are TGCGCCAGCAGCTTGGCAGGGGGAAGCAATCAGCCCCAGCATTTT.

This chain links TRBV29-1 with TRBJ1-2; D gene ambiguous. The CDR3 has 14 amino acids. The V gene lost 5 bases and the J gene lost 3 bases, with 16 bases spanning the gap. Germline CDR1 and CDR2: SQVTM and ANQGSEA. The CDR3 DNA reads TGCAGCGTTTTCCGAGAGGATGGGTACTATGGCTACACCTTC. Residues: CSVFREDGYYGYTF.

The V and J genes are TRBV5-4 and TRBJ2-3; 7 bases map to TRBD2. The CDR3 extends over 15 amino acids. The V segment lost 4 bases and the J segment 2 bases; nucleotides outside the gene matches: 7. Germline V CDR1 and CDR2: SGHNT, YYREEE (reference sequence). CDR3 residues: CASSMGREYTDTQYF. The CDR3 nucleotides read TGTGCCAGCAGCATGGGGCGGGAGTACACAGATACGCAGTATTTT. Complete variable domain (other parts from reference TRBV5-4 and TRBJ2-3): ETGVTQSPTHLIKTRGQQVTLRCSSQSGHNTVSWYQQALGQGPQFIFQYYREEENGRGNFPPRFSGLQFPNYSSELNVNALELDDSALYLCASSMGREYTDTQYFGPGTRLTVL.

CDR3 DNA sequence: TGTGCCAGCAGCTCTGGGACAGGGTTCACTGAAGCTTTCTTT. Its protein product is CASSSGTGFTEAFF. The chain is built from TRBV7-8 and TRBJ1-1, with TRBD1 matching over 9 bases. From germline, CDR1 is SGHVS and CDR2 FQNEAQ. V gave up 4 bases and J gave up 4 bases; unmatched junction bases: 4. The CDR3 runs to 14 residues.

The chain links TRBV6-5 to TRBJ1-1, with D tentatively TRBD1 (5 bases). Between the trimmed V and J ends, which lost 1 base and 4 bases, there was a span of 16 bases. The CDR3 has 16 amino acids. The germline gives CDR1 MNHEY, CDR2 SVGAGI. CDR3 protein: CASSYFVGGAGTEAFF. The DNA for the CDR3 is TGTGCCAGCAGTTACTTTGTTGGCGGGGCAGGCACTGAAGCTTTCTTT.

This chain links TRBV7-9 with TRBJ2-2; 7 bases line up with TRBD2. The CDR3 runs to 16 residues. Germline loops: CDR1 SEHNR, CDR2 FQNEAQ (reference sequence). The V segment lost 5 bases and the J segment 6 bases; nucleotides outside the gene matches: 12. CDR3 sequence reads: CASSIQAGTRAGELFF. The CDR3 DNA reads TGTGCCAGCAGCATTCAAGCGGGGACCCGTGCCGGGGAGCTGTTTTTT.

J is TRBJ2-7 and V is TRBV7-3; a possible D gene is TRBD2 (6 bases). CDR3 length: 13 amino acids. Trimming took off 5 bases at V and 2 bases at J, with 10 bases between the two ends. In germline, CDR1 is SGHTA, CDR2 FQGTGA. CDR3 nucleotide sequence: TGTGCCAGCAGCCCAGGGACTCCCTACGAGCAGTACTTC. This sequence encodes CASSPGTPYEQYF.

In DNA, the CDR3 is TGTGCCAGCAGTGGACCAGGTGGACTCCCGACTTTGAACTATGGCTACACCTTC. Translated: CASSGPGGLPTLNYGYTF. The V call is TRBV6-9, the J call TRBJ1-2; D not resolved. The CDR3 loop spans 18 amino acids. Trimming took 5 bases from V and 2 from J, leaving 24 bases between them. Germline-derived CDR1 and CDR2 are MNHGY and SVAAGI.

This chain uses TRBV5-8 with TRBJ2-5; D perhaps matches TRBD2 (5 bases). Trimming removed 4 bases from V and 1 base from J, with 17 bases in between. The CDR3 is 16 residues long. The germline gives CDR1 SGHTS, CDR2 YDEGEE. The CDR3 region is CASSPGRGRSQETQYF. The CDR3 DNA reads TGTGCCAGCAGCCCTGGGAGAGGCAGGTCCCAAGAGACCCAGTACTTC. The full variable domain, rest sourced from reference TRBV5-8 and TRBJ2-5, is EAGVTQSPTHLIKTRGQQATLRCSPISGHTSVYWYQQALGLGLQFLLWYDEGEERNRGNFPPRFSGRQFPNYSSELNVNALELEDSALYLCASSPGRGRSQETQYFGPGTRLLVL.

This chain links TRBV5-4 with TRBJ1-1; possibly TRBD1 for D (5 bases). V lost 4 bases, J lost 11 bases, and 18 bases lay in between. There are 13 residues in the CDR3. Germline loops: CDR1 SGHNT, CDR2 YYREEE (reference sequence). The CDR3 nucleotides are TGTGCCAGCAGCCCAGACAGTAAGGGTGACGCTTTCTTT. This codes for CASSPDSKGDAFF. Full variable domain (remainder filled in from reference TRBV5-4 and TRBJ1-1): ETGVTQSPTHLIKTRGQQVTLRCSSQSGHNTVSWYQQALGQGPQFIFQYYREEENGRGNFPPRFSGLQFPNYSSELNVNALELDDSALYLCASSPDSKGDAFFGQGTRLTVV.

The rearrangement uses TRBV7-3 and TRBJ2-5; no reliable D call. CDR1 is SGHTA, CDR2 FQGTGA, per germline. CDR3 size: 13 residues. V lost 8 bases and J lost 2, with 12 bases in between. This chain's CDR3 is CASAATQQETQYF. For the CDR3, the DNA is TGTGCCAGCGCCGCAACTCAACAAGAGACCCAGTACTTC. The variable domain in full, completed from reference TRBV7-3 and TRBJ2-5, reads GAGVSQTPSNKVTEKGKYVELRCDPISGHTALYWYRQSLGQGPEFLIYFQGTGAADDSGLPNDRFFAVRPEGSVSTLKIQRTERGDSAVYLCASAATQQETQYFGPGTRLLVL.

The chain carries TRBV19 and TRBJ1-4; TRBD1 matches 8 bases. Germline CDR1 reads LNHDA; CDR2 reads SQIVND (reference sequence). The CDR3 has 16 residues. V lost 5 bases, J lost 4 bases, and 9 bases stayed unmatched. The CDR3 bases are TGTGCCAGTAGTGGTTGGACAGGGATAGGTAATGAAAAACTGTTTTTT. Amino acid sequence: CASSGWTGIGNEKLFF.

CDR3 sequence (DNA): TGCGCCAGCAGCCACGAACTAGCAGGTTCGCAGTATTTT. This codes for CASSHELAGSQYF. The gene calls are TRBV4-1 and TRBJ2-3, with a tentative D call TRBD2 (6 bases). CDR1 is MGHRA, CDR2 YSYEKL, per germline. Deletions cut 3 bases from V and 10 bases from J, with 14 bases between. The length of the CDR3 is 13 residues.

The rearrangement joins TRBV7-2 to TRBJ2-2; TRBD1 aligns across 7 bases. Looked up from germline, CDR1 is SGHTA and CDR2 is FQGNSA. The CDR3 totals 16 residues. Germline trimming cut 1 base from V and 4 bases from J; bases unmatched to any gene: 6. The CDR3 DNA reads TGTGCCAGCAGCTTAGGACAGGGTCGTACCACCGGGGAGCTGTTTTTT. Protein sequence: CASSLGQGRTTGELFF.

A note on this clone: The sample has other DNA sequences that encode this CDR3 too. This rearrangement joins TRBV18 to TRBJ1-2, with TRBD1 matching 8 bases. Germline V gene lookup returns CDR1 KGHSH and CDR2 LQKENI. The CDR3 loop spans 13 amino acids. Trimming removed 5 bases from V and 6 bases from J; junction bases left unmatched: 5. The DNA for the CDR3 is TGTGCCAGCTCATTGGACAGGGTGAATGGCTACACCTTC. Protein: CASSLDRVNGYTF.

The V gene is TRBV7-2, the J gene TRBJ2-2; perhaps TRBD2 as D (6 bases). The CDR3 consists of 15 residues. Germline lookup yields CDR1 SGHTA and CDR2 FQGNSA. Trimming pared 1 base from V and 6 bases from J, leaving 12 bases between. The CDR3 DNA is TGTGCCAGCAGCTTAGGAGCGGGCCGGGCCGGGGAGCTGTTTTTT. This translates into CASSLGAGRAGELFF.

This sequence joins TRBV6-6 and TRBJ2-3; 11 bases agree with TRBD2. The CDR3 loop spans 16 amino acids. Trimming removed 2 bases from V and 4 bases from J; junction bases left unmatched: 5. Germline CDR1 and CDR2: MNHNY and SVGAGI (reference sequence). CDR3 amino acids: CASSYIIAGGADTQYF. In nucleotides, the CDR3 is TGTGCCAGCAGTTACATTATAGCGGGGGGGGCAGATACGCAGTATTTT.

In regard to this clone: The sample has other DNA sequences that encode this CDR3 too. V and J are TRBV6-5 and TRBJ1-2; D possibly corresponds to TRBD1 (6 bases). CDR3 size: 13 residues. Looked up from germline, CDR1 is MNHEY and CDR2 is SVGAGI. V was trimmed by 6 bases and J by 2 bases, leaving 10 bases between them. The CDR3 loop reads CASSSTGNYGYTF. CDR3 in DNA: TGTGCCAGCAGCTCTACAGGGAACTATGGCTACACCTTC.

This clone was recorded once. This rearrangement joins TRBV7-6 to TRBJ1-1, with 7 bases fitting TRBD1. With V trimmed by 4 bases and J by 4 bases, 6 bases remained unmatched. This CDR3 comprises 14 residues. The germline gives CDR1 SGHVS, CDR2 FNYEAQ. Here the CDR3 reads CASSSTGSGTEAFF. CDR3 bases: TGTGCCAGCAGCTCGACAGGGTCCGGCACTGAAGCTTTCTTT.

The genes are TRBV28 and TRBJ2-3; no definite D call. CDR1 and CDR2 from the germline V gene are MDHEN and SYDVKM. Trimming stripped 1 base from V and 0 bases from J, with 23 bases between. The CDR3 length is 20 residues. The CDR3 here is CASSLSLMPTYVTSTDTQYF. CDR3 nucleotides: TGTGCCAGCAGTTTATCGCTCATGCCCACCTACGTTACGAGCACAGATACGCAGTATTTT. The complete variable domain, with remaining parts taken from reference TRBV28 and TRBJ2-3, reads DVKVTQSSRYLVKRTGEKVFLECVQDMDHENMFWYRQDPGLGLRLIYFSYDVKMKEKGDIPEGYSVSREKKERFSLILESASTNQTSMYLCASSLSLMPTYVTSTDTQYFGPGTRLTVL.

Concerning this clone: Germline and junction disagree at one end, which may indicate a read error. The CDR3 DNA reads TGTGCCAGCAATGGGGGACAGACCCCGAATGGAAAACTGTTTTTT. Amino acid sequence: CASNGGQTPNGKLFF. This chain joins TRBV28 and TRBJ1-4, with 7 bases matching TRBD1. The CDR3 extends over 15 amino acids. Germline loops: CDR1 MDHEN, CDR2 SYDVKM. Full variable domain (outside the CDR3, taken from reference TRBV28 and TRBJ1-4): DVKVTQSSRYLVKRTGEKVFLECVQDMDHENMFWYRQDPGLGLRLIYFSYDVKMKEKGDIPEGYSVSREKKERFSLILESASTNQTSMYLCASNGGQTPNGKLFFGSGTQLSVL.

This rearrangement joins TRBV3-1 (or the pseudogene TRBV3-2) to TRBJ1-1; D not resolved. Trimming stripped 5 bases from V and 4 bases from J, with 11 bases between. CDR1 is LGHDT, CDR2 YNNKEL, per germline (reference sequence). The CDR3 covers 13 residues. The CDR3 region is CASSSLGGTEAFF. CDR3 bases: TGTGCCAGCAGCTCCTTAGGAGGCACTGAAGCTTTCTTT.

CDR3: CASSQVFPGSYEQYF. In DNA, the CDR3 is TGCGCCAGCAGCCAAGTTTTCCCGGGTTCCTACGAGCAGTACTTC. J is TRBJ2-7 and V is TRBV4-1; D unclear. CDR3 length: 15 residues. Germline V CDR1 and CDR2: MGHRA, YSYEKL. The V gene lost 1 base and the J gene lost 1 base, with 11 bases spanning the gap.

This chain joins TRBV6-5 and TRBJ1-1; 8 nucleotides match TRBD1. CDR1 is MNHEY, CDR2 SVGAGI, per germline. This CDR3 has 15 residues. The V and J ends lost 6 bases and 11 bases, in that order; junction bases with no gene match: 17. The CDR3 is CASSFQTGVKLEAFF. CDR3 coding DNA: TGTGCCAGCAGCTTCCAGACAGGGGTAAAATTAGAGGCTTTCTTT.

V and J are TRBV6-1 and TRBJ2-1; D is unresolved. Looked up from germline, CDR1 is MNHNS and CDR2 is SASEGT. The CDR3 covers 13 residues. V lost 1 base and J 8 bases, leaving 9 bases between the germline ends. The CDR3 sequence is CASSEGTHHEQFF. The CDR3 nucleotides are TGTGCCAGCAGTGAAGGCACACACCATGAGCAGTTCTTC.

This rearrangement joins TRBV6-2 or TRBV6-3 to TRBJ1-2, with D perhaps TRBD1 (6 bases). Trimming took 4 bases from V and 6 from J, leaving 15 bases between them. The germline V gene encodes CDR1 MNHEY and CDR2 SVGEGT. This CDR3 has 14 amino acids. Here the CDR3 DNA reads TGTGCCAGCAGTTCGCCTCGGGGGGCCGATGGCTACACCTTC. Encoded protein: CASSSPRGADGYTF.

The chain uses TRBV2 and TRBJ2-7; 8 nucleotides line up with TRBD1. Trimming at V came to 10 bases and at J to 3 bases, leaving 20 bases not matched to a gene. The germline V gene has CDR1 SNHLY and CDR2 FYNNEI. This CDR3 comprises 17 residues. CDR3 DNA sequence: TGTGCCACAAGAGAAAGCAGTTGGGACAGGATAGGCTACGAGCAGTACTTC. Amino acids: CATRESSWDRIGYEQYF.

The chain has TRBV5-5 and TRBJ2-1; 13 nucleotides agree with TRBD2. CDR3 size: 16 residues. The V gene end was trimmed by 4 bases and the J gene end by 7 bases; junction bases not matched to a gene: 8. Germline CDR1 reads SGHKS; CDR2 reads YYEKEE (reference sequence). The CDR3 here is CASSRSGTSGVNEQFF. The CDR3 DNA follows: TGTGCCAGCAGCCGATCCGGGACTAGCGGGGTTAATGAGCAGTTCTTC.

The chain links TRBV30 to TRBJ1-5; 9 bases agree with TRBD1. CDR1 GTSNPN and CDR2 SVGIG come from the germline V gene (reference sequence). The CDR3 has 14 residues. Germline trimming cut 3 bases from V and 4 bases from J; bases unmatched to any gene: 4. CDR3 sequence (DNA): TGTGCCTGGAGCCCGGGGACAGGGAATCAGCCCCAGCATTTT. Its protein is CAWSPGTGNQPQHF.